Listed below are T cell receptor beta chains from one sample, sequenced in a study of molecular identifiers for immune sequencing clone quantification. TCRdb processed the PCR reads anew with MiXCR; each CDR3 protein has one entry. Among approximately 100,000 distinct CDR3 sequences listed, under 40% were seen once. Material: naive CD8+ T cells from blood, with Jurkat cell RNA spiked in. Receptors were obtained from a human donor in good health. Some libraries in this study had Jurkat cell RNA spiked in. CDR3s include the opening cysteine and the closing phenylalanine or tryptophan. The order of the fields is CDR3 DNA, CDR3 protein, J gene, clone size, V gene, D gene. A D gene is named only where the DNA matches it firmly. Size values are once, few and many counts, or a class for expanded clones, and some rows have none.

TGCGCCAGCAGCCAAGTAGGGTACAATGAGCAGTTCTTC,CASSQVGYNEQFF,TRBJ2-1,NA,TRBV4-1,NA
TGTGCCAGCAGCCCGACAGTTAGCAATCAGCCCCAGCATTTT,CASSPTVSNQPQHF,TRBJ1-5,NA,TRBV11-2,NA
TGTGCCAGCAGCGCCGTAAATGAAAAACTGTTTTTT,CASSAVNEKLFF,TRBJ1-4,few,TRBV5-4,NA
TGTGCCAGCAGCGATACAGGGAATCAGCCCCAGCATTTT,CASSDTGNQPQHF,TRBJ1-5,NA,TRBV9,NA
TGTGCCACCAGTGAAACAGGAGGGGATACGCAGTATTTT,CATSETGGDTQYF,TRBJ2-3,NA,TRBV24-1,NA
TGTGCCAGCAGCCCACAAATACAAGAGACCCAGCACTTC,CASSPQIQETQHF,TRBJ2-5,NA,TRBV28,NA
TGTGCCAGCAGCTTGGCTGGCGGGGCCCCCCACAATGAGCAGTTCTTC,CASSLAGGAPHNEQFF,TRBJ2-1,few,TRBV7-6,NA
TGTGCCAGAAGGGGGCTGGATAGTTCAGATACGCAGTATTTT,CARRGLDSSDTQYF,TRBJ2-3,NA,TRBV27,TRBD1
TGTGCCAGCAGCCACAACCCCAGGGAGTGGTCCTACAATGAGCAGTTCTTC,CASSHNPREWSYNEQFF,TRBJ2-1,few,TRBV3-1,NA
TGTGCCAGCAGCTTGCGGGGTAGGGTCGGGGAGCTGTTTTTT,CASSLRGRVGELFF,TRBJ2-2,NA,TRBV5-3,NA
TGTGCCAGCAGCCAAGATCTCGCCTACGAGCAGTACTTC,CASSQDLAYEQYF,TRBJ2-7,NA,TRBV4-2,NA
TGTGCCAGCAGTTGGGTTGCGGGACAGGGGAGAAGCCAGCCCCAGCATTTT,CASSWVAGQGRSQPQHF,TRBJ1-5,many,TRBV28,TRBD1
TGTGCCAGCAGCCAGATGGGGATTCGGAGCAATCAGCCCCAGCATTTT,CASSQMGIRSNQPQHF,TRBJ1-5,NA,TRBV13,NA
TGTGCCAGCAGTGCTAGCGCTTCGTTCGGTAGCACAGATACGCAGTATTTT,CASSASASFGSTDTQYF,TRBJ2-3,few,TRBV27,NA
TGTGCCAGCAGTTCCAGGGTCTACAATGAGCAGTTCTTC,CASSSRVYNEQFF,TRBJ2-1,NA,TRBV6-5,NA
TGTGCCAGCAGCTTAGAACTAGCGGGTCTAGATACGCAGTATTTT,CASSLELAGLDTQYF,TRBJ2-3,NA,TRBV7-6,TRBD2
TGTGCCAGCAGCTTAACAACCGGGACTAGCGGGAGCCGGGCCATTGGTTACAATGAGCAGTTCTTC,CASSLTTGTSGSRAIGYNEQFF,TRBJ2-1,NA,TRBV7-3,TRBD2
TGCAGTGTCCCTTTGTCGTGTTTCTACGAGCAGTACTTC,CSVPLSCFYEQYF,TRBJ2-7,NA,TRBV20-1,NA
TGCAGCGTTGAGCCGGGGTGGGAGACCCAGTACTTC,CSVEPGWETQYF,TRBJ2-5,NA,TRBV29-1,NA
TGTGCCAGCAGTTTAGCCTCAGGGGGAGTGCAGTACTTC,CASSLASGGVQYF,TRBJ2-7,NA,TRBV27,TRBD1
TGTGCCAGCAGTTTAGACAGGGTCAAGCCCCAGCATTTT,CASSLDRVKPQHF,TRBJ1-5,NA,TRBV28,TRBD1
TGTGCCACCGAGGGAATGGCTAGAGATACGCAGTATTTT,CATEGMARDTQYF,TRBJ2-3,NA,TRBV19,NA
TGCGCCAGCAGCCAAGTTCAGGGGGCGAGCACTGAAGCTTTCTTT,CASSQVQGASTEAFF,TRBJ1-1,few,TRBV4-3,TRBD1
TGTGCCAGCAGTGAACTTGGTACAGCCGTGACCCAGTACTTC,CASSELGTAVTQYF,TRBJ2-5,many,TRBV25-1,NA
TGTGCCAGCAGCTCCCTGACTAGCGGGAGCCTTTCAGATACGCAGTATTTT,CASSSLTSGSLSDTQYF,TRBJ2-3,NA,TRBV9,TRBD2
TGTGCCAGCAGCCCGCCGGACCGCGGGTCCAAAAACATTCAGTACTTC,CASSPPDRGSKNIQYF,TRBJ2-4,few,TRBV7-9,NA
TGCAGTGCTAAGGGCGAGCGGGAACTTCCCTCCTACGAGCAGTACTTC,CSAKGERELPSYEQYF,TRBJ2-7,NA,TRBV20-1,TRBD2
TGTGCCAGCAGCTCTCCCGAGGAATCAGGGGCCATCGTCCTGACTTTC,CASSSPEESGAIVLTF,TRBJ2-6,once,TRBV7-2,NA
TGTGCCAGCAGTTACTCTGCTGGACAGTGGTACAATGAGCAGTTCTTC,CASSYSAGQWYNEQFF,TRBJ2-1,NA,TRBV6-2/TRBV6-3,NA
TGTGCCAGCAGTTATACAGGGGGTGAAGCTTTCTTT,CASSYTGGEAFF,TRBJ1-1,many,TRBV12-3/TRBV12-4,TRBD1
TGCAGCGTTGAAGACGGGACTTTGAATACGCAGTATTTT,CSVEDGTLNTQYF,TRBJ2-3,many,TRBV29-1,NA
TGTGCCAGCCGGGGTTGGAGCGAGACCCAGTCCTTC,CASRGWSETQSF,TRBJ2-5,NA,TRBV27,NA
TGCGCCAGCAGCCCAAACCCCGGGCTAGCGGGAGCACCGGGTGGGACAGATACGCAGTATTTT,CASSPNPGLAGAPGGTDTQYF,TRBJ2-3,NA,TRBV4-3,TRBD2
TGTGCCAGCAGTTTGGTAGGGGGCTTAACCAAAAACATTCAGTACTTC,CASSLVGGLTKNIQYF,TRBJ2-4,many,TRBV12-3/TRBV12-4,TRBD1